This TCR beta chain originates from a study of blood T cell repertoires in COVID-19. The wider study: Whether acute or convalescent, the COVID-19 samples came from the United States, Italy and Spain. Nucleic acid was either cDNA or gDNA, and it came from T cells, B-cell-depleted T cells, or PBMCs.

V gave up 5 bases and J gave up 4 bases; unmatched junction bases: 7. This CDR3 comprises 14 residues. The germline CDR1 and CDR2 sequences are SGHNT and YYREEE (reference sequence). Seattle-derived patients entered the study during active infection and were followed longitudinally. As processed by the authors: Amplification from reference gene primers served as the basis for estimated nucleated cell counts. Profiled with immunoSEQ multiplex PCR; TCRdb holds only in-frame clones, not every one. The V and J calls and the clone size are those of that table, but D and trimming were determined from the DNA. The sample includes about 170,000 clones, approximately 87% of them seen just once.

The genes are TRBV5-4 and TRBJ2-7; 9 bases fit TRBD1. The clonotype comes from a woman aged 60-75 years with COVID-19, enrolled during active disease. Material for sequencing was peripheral blood. CDR3 residues: CASRPGTGRYEQYF. CDR3 nucleotide sequence: TGTGCCAGCAGACCAGGGACAGGGCGGTACGAGCAGTACTTC.